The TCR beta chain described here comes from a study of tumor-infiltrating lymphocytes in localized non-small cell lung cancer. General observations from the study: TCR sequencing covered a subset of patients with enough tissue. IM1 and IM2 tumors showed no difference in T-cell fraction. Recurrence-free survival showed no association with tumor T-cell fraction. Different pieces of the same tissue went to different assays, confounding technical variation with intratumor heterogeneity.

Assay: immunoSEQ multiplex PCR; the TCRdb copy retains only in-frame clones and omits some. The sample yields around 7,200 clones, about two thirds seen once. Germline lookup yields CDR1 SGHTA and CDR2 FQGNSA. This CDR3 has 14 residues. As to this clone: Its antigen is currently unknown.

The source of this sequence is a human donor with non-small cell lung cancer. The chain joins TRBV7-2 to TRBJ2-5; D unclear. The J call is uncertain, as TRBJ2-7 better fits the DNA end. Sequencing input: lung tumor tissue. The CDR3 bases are TGTGCCAGCAGCCCGGACCGGGTAGTCCACGAGCAGTACTTC. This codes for CASSPDRVVHEQYF.